This T cell receptor (beta chain) was sequenced in a study of cytotoxic CD8 clonotypes in ibrutinib-treated CLL. Study at large: The study recorded mean values of approximately 260,000 productive templates and under 100,000 productive rearrangements per sample.

V gave up 2 bases and J gave up 7 bases; unmatched junction bases: 5. CDR1 and CDR2 (germline): SGHAT, FQDESV (reference sequence). CDR3 length equals 14 residues. This clone was seen once. The assay was immunoSEQ multiplex PCR, and TCRdb's table has in-frame clones only and misses some. The sample has about 160,000 clones, about four fifths seen once; the top ten hold roughly 1.9%. The chain employs TRBV11-1 and TRBJ1-2, with 9 bases fitting TRBD1. This specimen was PBMCs, taken after 12 months of ibrutinib treatment. The origin of this receptor is a human donor with chronic lymphocytic leukemia. CDR3 residues: CASSLTDRGTGYTF. CDR3 in DNA: TGTGCCAGCAGCTTAACTGACAGGGGGACTGGCTACACCTTC.